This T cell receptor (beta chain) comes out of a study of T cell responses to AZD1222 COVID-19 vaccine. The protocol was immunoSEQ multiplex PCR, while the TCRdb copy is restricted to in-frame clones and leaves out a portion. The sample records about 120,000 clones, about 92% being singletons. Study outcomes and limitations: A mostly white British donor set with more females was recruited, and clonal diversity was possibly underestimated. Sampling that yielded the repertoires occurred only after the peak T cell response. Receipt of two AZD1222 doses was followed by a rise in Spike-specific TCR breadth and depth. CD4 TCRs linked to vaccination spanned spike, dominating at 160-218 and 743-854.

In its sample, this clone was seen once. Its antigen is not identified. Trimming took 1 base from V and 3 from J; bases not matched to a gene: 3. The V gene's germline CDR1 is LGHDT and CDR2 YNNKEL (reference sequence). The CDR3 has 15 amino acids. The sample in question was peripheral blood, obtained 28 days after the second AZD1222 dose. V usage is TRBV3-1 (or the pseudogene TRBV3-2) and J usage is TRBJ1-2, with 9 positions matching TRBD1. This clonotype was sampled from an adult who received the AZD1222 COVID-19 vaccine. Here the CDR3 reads CASSQAQGAYYGYTF. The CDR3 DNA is TGTGCCAGCAGCCAAGCACAGGGGGCATACTATGGCTACACCTTC.